These 31 T cell receptor beta chains were sequenced from one sample in a study of shared clonotypes between healthy human individuals. Some clones are missing from TCRdb's copy, which holds only in-frame ones; the method was immunoSEQ multiplex PCR. The sample yields 500,000 to 650,000 clones, roughly 79% seen once. Material for sequencing was PBMCs. These receptors were collected from a woman between 35 and 50 years old in good health. Some clones in this sample may be carry-over from other donors' samples.

The V gene is TRBV5-1, the J gene TRBJ2-3; 7 nucleotides agree with TRBD1. The CDR3 is 14 amino acids. With 4 bases clipped from V and 4 bases from J, the junction kept 6 bases outside the gene matches. The germline V gene has CDR1 SGHRS and CDR2 YFSETQ. The CDR3 sequence is CASSPGQQSDTQYF. In DNA, the CDR3 is TGCGCCAGCAGCCCGGGACAGCAATCAGATACGCAGTATTTT.

The J gene is TRBJ2-7, the V gene TRBV9; D may be TRBD2 (5 bases). This CDR3 is built from 15 residues. Looked up from germline, CDR1 is SGDLS and CDR2 is YYNGEE. Trimming shortened V by 0 bases and J by 2 bases, and 12 bases separated the two germline ends. Written as DNA, the CDR3 is TGTGCCAGCAGCGTAGATCCGGAGGAGACCTACGAGCAGTACTTC. Protein sequence: CASSVDPEETYEQYF.

V and J are TRBV5-6 and TRBJ2-2; D unclear. The CDR3 is 15 residues long. The germline V gene encodes CDR1 SGHDT and CDR2 YYEEEE. The ends were cut back, 0 bases at V and 2 bases at J, with 8 bases in the middle. CDR3 loop: CASSLVLTNTGELFF. The DNA for the CDR3 is TGTGCCAGCAGCTTGGTACTAACAAACACCGGGGAGCTGTTTTTT.

As regards this clone: Other DNA sequences within the sample encode an identical CDR3. The CDR3 reads CAWSLSGTGANVLTF. The CDR3 DNA follows: TGTGCCTGGAGTCTATCTGGTACTGGGGCCAACGTCCTGACTTTC. The genes are TRBV30 and TRBJ2-6; D is uncertain. Germline values: CDR1 GTSNPN, CDR2 SVGIG (reference sequence). CDR3 length: 15 amino acids. V was pared by 2 bases and J by 2 bases, with 10 bases between.

The J gene is TRBJ2-7, the V gene TRBV27; D possibly corresponds to TRBD2 (6 bases). The CDR3 is made up of 13 amino acids. V dropped 3 bases and J dropped 5 bases, with 11 bases sitting between them. Germline V gene lookup returns CDR1 MNHEY and CDR2 SMNVEV (reference sequence). CDR3 loop: CASSFTGTDEQYF. The CDR3 DNA reads TGTGCCAGCAGTTTTACCGGGACTGACGAGCAGTACTTC.

The CDR3 loop is CASRWTGQETQYF. The CDR3 nucleotides read TGTGCCAGCCGATGGACAGGTCAAGAGACCCAGTACTTC. This chain joins TRBV2 and TRBJ2-5; 7 bases are a match to TRBD1. The CDR3 sequence is 13 residues long. V lost 8 bases and J lost 2; bases outside the gene matches: 5. From germline, CDR1 is SNHLY and CDR2 FYNNEI.

The chain carries TRBV29-1 and TRBJ2-3; 8 nucleotides agree with TRBD1. Germline CDR1 SQVTM, CDR2 ANQGSEA. V trimming: 7 bases; J trimming: 3 bases; junction bases outside the gene matches: 6. The CDR3 sequence is 13 residues long. As DNA, the CDR3 is TGCAGCGCCGGGGACAGGAGGACAGATACGCAGTATTTT. This codes for CSAGDRRTDTQYF.

The chain couples TRBV7-3 to TRBJ1-3; D uncertain. Germline CDR1 SGHTA, CDR2 FQGTGA. This CDR3 spans 13 amino acids. Between the trimmed V and J ends, which lost 1 base and 4 bases, there was a span of 5 bases. CDR3 nucleotides: TGTGCCAGCAGCTTAAGCCAGGGAAACACCATATATTTT. It is translated as CASSLSQGNTIYF.

CDR3 region: CASSLPRASGRIVSYNEQFF. CDR3 coding DNA: TGTGCCAGCAGTTTGCCCCGGGCTAGCGGGAGAATAGTATCCTACAATGAGCAGTTCTTC. The chain uses TRBV28 and TRBJ2-1, with 10 bases fitting TRBD2. Looked up from germline, CDR1 is MDHEN and CDR2 is SYDVKM. Trimming removed 3 bases from V and 1 base from J; junction bases left unmatched: 15. The CDR3 covers 20 residues.

The chain combines TRBV21-1 with TRBJ2-7. TRBV21-1 is labeled a pseudogene. This CDR3 comprises 15 residues. The DNA for the CDR3 is TGTGCCAGCAGCAAGAGATCTCCAGGACCCTACGAGCAGTACTTC. This gives the protein CASSKRSPGPYEQYF.

This clone was seen repeatedly, ten times or more. The chain couples TRBV4-3 to TRBJ2-1; TRBD2 matches 10 bases. The V gene's germline CDR1 is LGHNA and CDR2 YSLEER. Trimming took 0 bases from V and 8 from J; bases not matched to a gene: 7. The CDR3 covers 16 residues. CDR3 in DNA: TGCGCCAGCAGCCAAGATTATAGCGGGAGGCTCTATGAGCAGTTCTTC. Translating gives CASSQDYSGRLYEQFF.

This clone turned up a few times. The CDR3 here is CASNDRGNTEAFF. CDR3 sequence (DNA): TGCGCCAGCAATGACAGGGGGAACACTGAAGCTTTCTTT. The V gene is TRBV10-2, the J gene TRBJ1-1, with 8 bases lining up with TRBD1. This CDR3 region has 13 residues. The germline V gene has CDR1 WSHSY and CDR2 SAAADI. V gave up 7 bases and J gave up 1 base; unmatched junction bases: 2.

The V gene is TRBV20-1, the J gene TRBJ2-7; D remains unclear. From germline, CDR1 is DFQATT and CDR2 SNEGSKA (reference sequence). Trimming stripped 3 bases from V and 5 bases from J, with 5 bases between. This CDR3 has 10 amino acids. CDR3 region: CSASRDEQYF. Written as DNA, the CDR3 is TGCAGTGCTAGTCGGGACGAGCAGTACTTC.

J is TRBJ1-6 and V is TRBV28; D gene unclear. The CDR3 contains 13 residues. The V end lost 5 bases, the J end lost 7 bases, and 9 bases lay between the germline ends. Germline V gives CDR1 MDHEN, CDR2 SYDVKM. The CDR3 loop is CASSMDLNSPLHF. As DNA, the CDR3 is TGTGCCAGCAGTATGGACTTGAATTCACCCCTCCACTTT.

With regard to this clone: This sample includes further DNA sequences coding for the same CDR3. J is TRBJ2-7 and V is TRBV28, with 9 nucleotides matching TRBD2. The junction had 7 bases not matched to a gene; V was cut back by 6 bases and J by 7 bases. Germline CDR1 reads MDHEN; CDR2 reads SYDVKM. This CDR3 has 13 amino acids. CDR3 amino acids: CASSLGLAGEQYF. The CDR3 coding sequence is TGTGCCAGCAGCCTGGGGCTAGCGGGGGAGCAGTACTTC.

The chain recombines TRBV7-2 with TRBJ2-7; D not certain. CDR1 is SGHTA and CDR2 is FQGNSA in the germline V gene. The CDR3 is 15 residues long. The V end lost 1 base, the J end lost 0 bases, and 10 bases lay between the germline ends. The CDR3 loop reads CASSLEGEVSYEQYF. The CDR3 DNA reads as TGTGCCAGCAGCTTAGAGGGCGAAGTCTCCTACGAGCAGTACTTC.

The rearrangement links TRBV28 to TRBJ2-5; unclear D gene. This CDR3 has 11 amino acids. Germline CDR1 and CDR2: MDHEN and SYDVKM. Deletions cut 1 base from V and 13 bases from J, with 10 bases between. This chain's CDR3 is CASSLFRDLYF. The CDR3 region has the DNA TGTGCCAGCAGTTTATTTCGCGACCTGTACTTC.

This clone has a single count. The chain couples TRBV11-2 to TRBJ1-4; D gene ambiguous. Germline V gene data show CDR1 as SGHAT and CDR2 as FQNNGV. Deletions cut 1 base from V and 3 bases from J, with 12 bases between. The CDR3 runs 16 residues. CDR3 residues: CASSLVHPASNEKLFF. The CDR3 DNA follows: TGTGCCAGCAGCTTAGTCCATCCCGCTTCTAATGAAAAACTGTTTTTT.

This chain joins TRBV5-1 and TRBJ2-2; 7 bases align to TRBD2. V dropped 0 bases and J dropped 2; count of bases not matched to a gene: 4. CDR3 length equals 16 residues. Germline-derived CDR1 and CDR2 are SGHRS and YFSETQ. CDR3 region: CASSLGASGNTGELFF. The CDR3 DNA reads as TGCGCCAGCAGCTTGGGTGCTAGCGGTAACACCGGGGAGCTGTTTTTT.

This chain connects TRBV18 to TRBJ1-5; D is uncertain. V lost 2 bases and J lost 6, with 11 bases in between. The germline gives CDR1 KGHSH, CDR2 LQKENI. There are 14 residues in the CDR3. The CDR3: CASSPSASRQPQHF. CDR3 in DNA: TGTGCCAGCTCACCATCGGCGTCCCGTCAGCCCCAGCATTTT.

The genes are TRBV28 and TRBJ2-1; 11 positions agree with TRBD2. The CDR3 spans 17 residues. Trimming at V came to 6 bases and at J to 3 bases, leaving 10 bases not matched to a gene. Germline V gives CDR1 MDHEN, CDR2 SYDVKM. CDR3 sequence: CASSQMLAGGIYNEQFF. Written as DNA, the CDR3 is TGTGCCAGCAGCCAGATGTTAGCGGGAGGGATCTACAATGAGCAGTTCTTC.

In the case of this clone: A read error is possible here, since a much larger clone lies one base away. J is TRBJ2-2 and V is TRBV18; perhaps D is TRBD1 or TRBD2 (5 bases each). Per germline, CDR1 KGHSH and CDR2 LQKENI. CDR3 size: 16 residues. In DNA form, the CDR3 reads TGTGCCGGCTCACCTCTCCCGGGACCAAACACCGGGGAGCTGTTTTTT. Translation: CAGSPLPGPNTGELFF.

This chain links TRBV28 with TRBJ1-3, with 8 bases matching TRBD1. Germline V gene data show CDR1 as MDHEN and CDR2 as SYDVKM. V shed 5 bases and J 0 bases; nucleotides not matched to a gene: 6. The length of the CDR3 is 16 residues. The CDR3 protein is CASSPGTGTSGNTIYF. CDR3 nucleotides: TGTGCCAGCAGTCCCGGGACAGGCACCTCTGGAAACACCATATATTTT. The whole variable domain, filled in from reference TRBV28 and TRBJ1-3, reads DVKVTQSSRYLVKRTGEKVFLECVQDMDHENMFWYRQDPGLGLRLIYFSYDVKMKEKGDIPEGYSVSREKKERFSLILESASTNQTSMYLCASSPGTGTSGNTIYFGEGSWLTVV.

This clone was recorded at least ten times. CDR3 nucleotides: TGTGCCAGCAGCTTAGCCCCTAGCGGGAGGGGTGGAAACATTCAGTACTTC. Amino acids: CASSLAPSGRGGNIQYF. This chain links TRBV7-6 with TRBJ2-4, with TRBD2 matching over 12 bases. The junction had 6 bases not matched to a gene; V was cut back by 0 bases and J by 6 bases. This CDR3 has 17 residues. Germline CDR1 reads SGHVS; CDR2 reads FNYEAQ.

The genes are TRBV29-1 and TRBJ2-7; D is unresolved. Trimming took off 4 bases at V and 3 bases at J, with 10 bases between the two ends. CDR1 is SQVTM, CDR2 ANQGSEA, per germline. This CDR3 is built from 12 residues. The CDR3 DNA is TGCAGCGTTGTTTTAGAGCGCTACGAGCAGTACTTC. It yields the protein CSVVLERYEQYF.

The CDR3 sequence: CASSYRGGGTQYF. The CDR3 DNA sequence: TGTGCCAGCAGTTACAGGGGAGGGGGGACCCAGTACTTC. This rearrangement joins TRBV6-5 to TRBJ2-5; possible D gene TRBD2, 7 bases. Germline CDR1 MNHEY, CDR2 SVGAGI. The V gene lost 2 bases and the J gene lost 7 bases, with 11 bases spanning the gap. The CDR3 consists of 13 residues.

The rearrangement joins TRBV16 to TRBJ1-2, with TRBD1 identical over 9 bases. Germline trimming cut 3 bases from V and 8 bases from J; bases unmatched to any gene: 10. Germline CDR1 KGHSY, CDR2 FQNENV. The CDR3 extends over 15 amino acids. CDR3 DNA: TGTGCCAGCAGCCAGTTCGCGGGACAGGGTTCGGGCTACACCTTC. It codes for CASSQFAGQGSGYTF.

J is TRBJ2-1 and V is TRBV28; 11 positions match TRBD2. The ends lost 9 bases at V and 10 bases at J; junction bases unmatched: 8. Germline CDR1 is MDHEN and CDR2 is SYDVKM. CDR3 length: 13 amino acids. CDR3 sequence reads: CASVAGGLREQFF. As DNA, the CDR3 is TGTGCCAGTGTAGCGGGGGGGCTCCGGGAGCAGTTCTTC.

As for this clone: Within the sample, other DNA sequences also encode this same CDR3. V usage is TRBV5-1 and J usage is TRBJ2-3; 7 nucleotides match TRBD2. The CDR3 consists of 15 residues. Germline assignment: CDR1 SGHRS and CDR2 YFSETQ. V lost 0 bases and J lost 3; bases outside the gene matches: 4. The CDR3 reads CASSLGGRTTDTQYF. The CDR3 coding sequence is TGCGCCAGCAGCTTGGGCGGGAGAACTACAGATACGCAGTATTTT.

The J gene is TRBJ2-3, the V gene TRBV5-4; no clear D gene. V lost 4 bases and J lost 2, with 8 bases in between. This CDR3 has 13 amino acids. Germline V gives CDR1 SGHNT, CDR2 YYREEE (reference sequence). CDR3 region: CASSLSSTDTQYF. The CDR3 DNA reads TGTGCCAGCAGCCTATCATCCACAGATACGCAGTATTTT.

V is TRBV7-2 and J is TRBJ2-4; D unclear. The CDR3 sequence is 13 residues long. In germline, CDR1 is SGHTA, CDR2 FQGNSA. The V and J ends lost 0 bases and 6 bases respectively, with 6 bases between them. DNA of the CDR3: TGTGCCAGCAGCTTAGCAGAAATAAACATTCAGTACTTC. Its protein product is CASSLAEINIQYF. The entire variable domain, with the rest obtained from reference TRBV7-2 and TRBJ2-4, is as follows: GAGVSQSPSNKVTEKGKDVELRCDPISGHTALYWYRQSLGQGLEFLIYFQGNSAPDKSGLPSDRFSAERTGGSVSTLTIQRTQQEDSAVYLCASSLAEINIQYFGAGTRLSVL.